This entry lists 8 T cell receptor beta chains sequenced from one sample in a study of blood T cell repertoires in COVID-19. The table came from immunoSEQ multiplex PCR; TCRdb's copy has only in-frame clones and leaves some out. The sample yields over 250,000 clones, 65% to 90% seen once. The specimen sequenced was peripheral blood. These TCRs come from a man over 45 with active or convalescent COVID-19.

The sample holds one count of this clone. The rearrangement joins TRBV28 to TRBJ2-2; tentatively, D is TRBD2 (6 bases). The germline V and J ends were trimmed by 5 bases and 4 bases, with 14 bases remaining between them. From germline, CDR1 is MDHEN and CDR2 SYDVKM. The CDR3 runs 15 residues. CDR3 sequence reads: CASSRAGPGTGELFF. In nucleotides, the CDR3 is TGTGCCAGCAGTCGAGCGGGCCCCGGCACCGGGGAGCTGTTTTTT.

The CDR3 region has the DNA TGTGCCAGTAGTATTACTAGCGGGCTAAGAAATGAGCAGTTCTTC. Translating it yields CASSITSGLRNEQFF. This chain joins TRBV19 and TRBJ2-1; 9 bases line up with TRBD2. The CDR3 is 15 residues long. The V gene end was trimmed by 3 bases and the J gene end by 7 bases; junction bases not matched to a gene: 7. Germline V lookup: CDR1 LNHDA, CDR2 SQIVND (reference sequence).

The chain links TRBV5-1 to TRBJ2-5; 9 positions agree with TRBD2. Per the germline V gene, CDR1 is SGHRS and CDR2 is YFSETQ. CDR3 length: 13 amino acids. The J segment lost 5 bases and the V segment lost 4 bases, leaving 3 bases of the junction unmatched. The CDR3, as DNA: TGCGCCAGCAGCCCCGCGGGGGGGGAGACCCAGTACTTC. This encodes CASSPAGGETQYF. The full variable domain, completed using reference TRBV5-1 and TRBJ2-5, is KAGVTQTPRYLIKTRGQQVTLSCSPISGHRSVSWYQQTPGQGLQFLFEYFSETQRNKGNFPGRFSGRQFSNSRSEMNVSTLELGDSALYLCASSPAGGETQYFGPGTRLLVL.

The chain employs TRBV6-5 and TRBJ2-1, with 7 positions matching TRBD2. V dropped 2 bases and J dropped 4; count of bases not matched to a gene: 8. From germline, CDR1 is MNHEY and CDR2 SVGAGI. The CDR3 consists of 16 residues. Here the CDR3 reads CASSYGSSGIYNEQFF. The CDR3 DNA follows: TGTGCCAGCAGTTACGGCTCCAGCGGGATTTACAATGAGCAGTTCTTC.

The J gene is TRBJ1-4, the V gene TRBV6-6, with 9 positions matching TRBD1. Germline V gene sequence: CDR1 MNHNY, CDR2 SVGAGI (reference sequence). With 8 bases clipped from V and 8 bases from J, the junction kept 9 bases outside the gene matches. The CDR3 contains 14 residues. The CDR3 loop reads CASGLGQGWEKLFF. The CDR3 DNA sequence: TGTGCCAGCGGTTTAGGACAGGGGTGGGAAAAACTGTTTTTT.

CDR3 bases: TGTGCCAGCAGCTTAAACGGACTAGTGGCAGATACGCAGTATTTT. It translates to CASSLNGLVADTQYF. V is TRBV7-3 and J is TRBJ2-3; 7 bases line up with TRBD2. The CDR3 covers 15 residues. Germline assignment: CDR1 SGHTA and CDR2 FQGTGA. J was trimmed by 4 bases and V by 1 base; bases with no gene match: 5.

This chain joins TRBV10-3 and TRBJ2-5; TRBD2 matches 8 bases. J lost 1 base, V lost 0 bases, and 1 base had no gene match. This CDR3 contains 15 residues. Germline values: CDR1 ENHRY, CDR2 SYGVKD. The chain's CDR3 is CAISESGTSQETQYF. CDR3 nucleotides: TGTGCCATCAGTGAGTCCGGGACTAGCCAAGAGACCCAGTACTTC.

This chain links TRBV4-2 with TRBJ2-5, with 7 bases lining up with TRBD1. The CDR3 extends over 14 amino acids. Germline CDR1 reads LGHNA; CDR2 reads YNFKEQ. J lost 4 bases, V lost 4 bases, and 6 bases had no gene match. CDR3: CASSRQGEVETQYF. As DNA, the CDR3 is TGTGCCAGCAGCCGACAGGGAGAGGTAGAGACCCAGTACTTC.